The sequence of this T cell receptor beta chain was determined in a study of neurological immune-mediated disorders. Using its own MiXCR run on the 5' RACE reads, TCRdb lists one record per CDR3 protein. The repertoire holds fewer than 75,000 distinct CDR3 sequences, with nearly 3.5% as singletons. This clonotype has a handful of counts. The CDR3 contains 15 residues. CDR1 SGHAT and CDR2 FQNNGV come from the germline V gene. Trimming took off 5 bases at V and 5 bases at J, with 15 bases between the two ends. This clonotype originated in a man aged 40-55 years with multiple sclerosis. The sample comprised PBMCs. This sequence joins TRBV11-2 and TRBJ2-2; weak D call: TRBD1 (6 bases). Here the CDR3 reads CASSPLTGVTGELFF. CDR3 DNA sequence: TGTGCCAGCAGCCCACTGACAGGAGTAACCGGGGAGCTGTTTTTT. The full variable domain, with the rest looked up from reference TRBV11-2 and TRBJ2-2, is EAGVAQSPRYKIIEKRQSVAFWCNPISGHATLYWYQQILGQGPKLLIQFQNNGVVDDSQLPKDRFSAERLKGVDSTLKIQPAKLEDSAVYLCASSPLTGVTGELFFGEGSRLTVL.